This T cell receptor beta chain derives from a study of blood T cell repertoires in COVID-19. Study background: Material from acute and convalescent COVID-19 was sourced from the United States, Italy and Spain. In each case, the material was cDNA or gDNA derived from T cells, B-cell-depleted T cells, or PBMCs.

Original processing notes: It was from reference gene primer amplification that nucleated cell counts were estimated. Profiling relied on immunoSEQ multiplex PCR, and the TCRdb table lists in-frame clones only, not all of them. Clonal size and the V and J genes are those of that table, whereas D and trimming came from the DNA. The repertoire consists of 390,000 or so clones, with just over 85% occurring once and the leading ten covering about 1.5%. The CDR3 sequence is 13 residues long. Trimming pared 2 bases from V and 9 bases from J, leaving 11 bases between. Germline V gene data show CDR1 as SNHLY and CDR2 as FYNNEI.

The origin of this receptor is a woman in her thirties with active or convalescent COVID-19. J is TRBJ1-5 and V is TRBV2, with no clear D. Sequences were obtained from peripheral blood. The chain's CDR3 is CASSENREVPQHF. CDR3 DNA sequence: TGTGCCAGCAGTGAAAATCGGGAGGTGCCCCAGCATTTT.